The clone carrying this T cell receptor (beta chain) was observed at least ten times. Germline V CDR1 and CDR2: SNHLY, FYNNEI. The CDR3 length is 15 residues. With 6 bases clipped from V and 6 bases from J, the junction kept 10 bases outside the gene matches. These data belong to a study of blood T cell repertoires in COVID-19. Across the whole study: Collection of acute and convalescent COVID-19 samples took place in the United States, Italy and Spain.

Clinical histories supplied by participants themselves formed the basis of cohort assignment. Two negative PCRs, clearance, or symptom resolution had been documented for recovered Cohort 3 donors. As originally analysed: Nucleated cell number was recorded as an estimate derived from reference gene primer amplification. Sequencing used immunoSEQ multiplex PCR; TCRdb keeps in-frame clones, though not all of them. The V and J calls and clone size come from that table; D and trimming were worked out from the DNA. Of 200,000 to 300,000 clones in the sample, 86% are singletons; the top ten hold under 3%. Sequencing used PBMCs or T cells enriched from blood (not recorded which). This chain connects TRBV2 to TRBJ1-2, with 10 bases that match TRBD1. The origin of this receptor is a woman younger than 30 who had recovered from COVID-19. The CDR3 loop reads CASSGIRDRGDGYTF. CDR3 DNA: TGTGCCAGCAGCGGAATCCGGGACAGGGGTGATGGCTACACCTTC.